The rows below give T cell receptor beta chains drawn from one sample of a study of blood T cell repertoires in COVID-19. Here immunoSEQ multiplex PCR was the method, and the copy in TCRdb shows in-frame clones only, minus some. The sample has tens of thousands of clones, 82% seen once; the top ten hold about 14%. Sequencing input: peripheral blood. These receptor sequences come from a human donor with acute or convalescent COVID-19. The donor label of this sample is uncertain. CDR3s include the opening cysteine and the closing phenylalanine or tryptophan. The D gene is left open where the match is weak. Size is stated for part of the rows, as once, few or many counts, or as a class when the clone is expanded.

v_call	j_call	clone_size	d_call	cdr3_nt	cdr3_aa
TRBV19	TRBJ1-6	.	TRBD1	TGTGCCGGAAAGGGGGCAACGATGGCTAATTCACCCCTCCACTTT	CAGKGATMANSPLHF
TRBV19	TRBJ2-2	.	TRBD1	TGTGCCAGTAATAGACAGGGCACCGGGGAGCTGTTTTTT	CASNRQGTGELFF
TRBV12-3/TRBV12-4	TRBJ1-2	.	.	TGTGCCAGCAGTCCAGACACCTTTTATGGCTACACCTTC	CASSPDTFYGYTF
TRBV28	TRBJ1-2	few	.	TGTGCCAGCAGTCTCAGGGGACGCGGCTACACCTTC	CASSLRGRGYTF
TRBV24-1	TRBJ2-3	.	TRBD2	TGTGCCACCAGTGATTTGCCGTGGACTAGCGGCAGCACAGATACGCAGTATTTT	CATSDLPWTSGSTDTQYF
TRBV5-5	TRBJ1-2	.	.	TGTGCCAGCAGCTTGGCAGCGGGAACCTATGGCTACACCTTC	CASSLAAGTYGYTF
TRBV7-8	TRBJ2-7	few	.	TGTGCCAGCAGCTTAACAGGGGGCGGGAGGAACCCCTACGAGCAGTACTTC	CASSLTGGGRNPYEQYF
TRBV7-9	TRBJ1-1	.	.	TGTGCCAGCAGTCCAGGGCCCACTGAAGCTTTCTTT	CASSPGPTEAFF
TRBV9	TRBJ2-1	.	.	TGTGCCAGCAGCGTAGGGGGCAGGGTTTACAATGAGCAGTTCTTC	CASSVGGRVYNEQFF
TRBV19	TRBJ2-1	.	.	TGTGCCAGTAGTATAGTTGAGGGAGTCGTGCAGTTCTTC	CASSIVEGVVQFF
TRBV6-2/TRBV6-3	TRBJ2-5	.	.	TGTGCCAGCAGCTACTCCACTAAATCCGGGACAAACCAAGAGACCCAGTACTTC	CASSYSTKSGTNQETQYF
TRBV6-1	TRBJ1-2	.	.	TGTGCCAGCAGTGAAGGGAACAGAATCTATGGCTACACCTTC	CASSEGNRIYGYTF
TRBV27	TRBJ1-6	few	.	TGTGCCAGCAGAAGGACTGACGCTAATTCACCCCTCCACTTT	CASRRTDANSPLHF
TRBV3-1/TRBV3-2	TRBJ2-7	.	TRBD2	TGTGCCAGCAGCCAATCGGCTAGCGGGGGGTCCTACGAGCAGTACTTC	CASSQSASGGSYEQYF
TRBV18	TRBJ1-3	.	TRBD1	TGTGCCAGCTCATCGCAGAGACAGGGCTCTGGAAACACCATATATTTT	CASSSQRQGSGNTIYF
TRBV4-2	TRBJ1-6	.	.	TGTGCCAGCAGCCAAGATGGGGCTACCAATTCACCCCTCCACTTT	CASSQDGATNSPLHF
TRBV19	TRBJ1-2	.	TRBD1	TGTGCCAGTAGGGACCCGGGACAGGGGAACTATGGCTACACCTTC	CASRDPGQGNYGYTF
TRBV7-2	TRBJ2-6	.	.	TGTGCCAGCAGCTTATATAGCGGTGGGGCCAACGTCCTGACTTTC	CASSLYSGGANVLTF
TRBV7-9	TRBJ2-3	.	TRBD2	TGTGCCAGCAGCTATGGACTAGCGGGTAACACAGATACGCAGTATTTT	CASSYGLAGNTDTQYF
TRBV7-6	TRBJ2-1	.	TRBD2	TGTGCCAGCAGCTTAGTGGGACTAGTATATAATGAGCAGTTCTTC	CASSLVGLVYNEQFF
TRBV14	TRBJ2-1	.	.	TGTGCCAGCAGCCTCTTGGGCATCTCCTACAATGAGCAGTTCTTC	CASSLLGISYNEQFF
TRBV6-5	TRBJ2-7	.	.	TGTGCCAGCAGTCGCCCCGACAGACAGGAGCAGTACTTC	CASSRPDRQEQYF
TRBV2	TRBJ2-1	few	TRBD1	TGTGCCAGCAGACTAAGGACAGGGTACAATGAGCAGTTCTTC	CASRLRTGYNEQFF
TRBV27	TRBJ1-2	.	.	TGTGCCAGCAGTTGGGGGCCCAACTATGGCTACACCTTC	CASSWGPNYGYTF
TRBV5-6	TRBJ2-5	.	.	TGTGCCAGCAGCTTGGATCGTGAGACCCAGTACTTC	CASSLDRETQYF
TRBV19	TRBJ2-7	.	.	TGTGCCAGCGGCACTGGGTCACCCAGAGGCGAGCAGTACTTC	CASGTGSPRGEQYF
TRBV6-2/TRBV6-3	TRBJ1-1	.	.	TGTGCCAGCAGTTACTCGGCGAACACTGAAGCTTTCTTT	CASSYSANTEAFF
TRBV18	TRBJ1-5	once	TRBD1	TGTGCCAGCTCACGGGGACAGGGGGCATATAGCAATCAGCCCCAGCATTTT	CASSRGQGAYSNQPQHF
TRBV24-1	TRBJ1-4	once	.	TGTGCCACCACCCCCATAGTCCCAACTAATGAAAAACTGTTTTTT	CATTPIVPTNEKLFF
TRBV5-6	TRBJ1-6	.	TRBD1	TGTGCCAGCAGCTTGGTGGACAGGGCGAATTCACCCCTCCACTTT	CASSLVDRANSPLHF
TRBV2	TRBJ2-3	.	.	TGTGCCAGCAGTGGGACTACCTCCACAGATACGCAGTATTTT	CASSGTTSTDTQYF
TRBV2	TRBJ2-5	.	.	TGTGCCAGCACCAGGAGGGGGGGGGTTCGAGAGACCCAGTACTTC	CASTRRGGVRETQYF
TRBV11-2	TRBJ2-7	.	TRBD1	TGTGCCAGCAGCGGACAGGGGGATAGCTACGAGCAGTACTTC	CASSGQGDSYEQYF
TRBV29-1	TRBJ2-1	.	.	TGCAGCGTTGAAGCTCTAAGTTTGCGGCTAGGGGGCAATGAGCAGTTCTTC	CSVEALSLRLGGNEQFF
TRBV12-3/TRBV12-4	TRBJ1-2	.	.	TGTGCCAGCAGGTTGGGAGGGCGTCGAGGCTACACCTTC	CASRLGGRRGYTF
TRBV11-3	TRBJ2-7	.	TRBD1	TGTGCCAGCAGCTTAACAGGGGGCGAGCAGTACTTC	CASSLTGGEQYF
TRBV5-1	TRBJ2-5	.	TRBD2	TGCGCCAGCAGCGCCGGGAGGGCCGGGGAGACCCAGTACTTC	CASSAGRAGETQYF
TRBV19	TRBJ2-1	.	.	TGTGCCAGTAGTGGGACTTCCTACAATGAGCAGTTCTTC	CASSGTSYNEQFF
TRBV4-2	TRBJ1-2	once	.	TGTGCCAGCAGCCAAGAACAGAACCTCCCAAACTATGGCTACACCTTC	CASSQEQNLPNYGYTF
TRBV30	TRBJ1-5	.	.	TGTGCCTGGAGCGCCCCAGGGGGCAATCAGCCCCAGCATTTT	CAWSAPGGNQPQHF
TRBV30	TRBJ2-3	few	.	TGTGCCTGGAGTGTACGGTATTTCGGTGAGCCAGGCGCTAGCACAGATACGCAGTATTTT	CAWSVRYFGEPGASTDTQYF
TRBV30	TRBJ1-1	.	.	TGTGCCTGGAGCGCCGGGACAACGAACACTGAAGCTTTCTTT	CAWSAGTTNTEAFF
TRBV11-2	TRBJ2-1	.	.	TGTGCCAGCAGCCCCCTCGCCGGGGGTCTACCGAGCTCCTACAATGAGCAGTTCTTC	CASSPLAGGLPSSYNEQFF
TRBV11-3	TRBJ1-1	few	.	TGTGCCAGCAGCTTAAGAGGTGAAGCTTTCTTT	CASSLRGEAFF
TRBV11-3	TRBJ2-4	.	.	TGTGCCAGCAGCTTAGGCGCAGGCAAAAACATTCAGTACTTC	CASSLGAGKNIQYF
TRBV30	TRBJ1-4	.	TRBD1	TGTGCCTGGAGCCACGGGACAGGGCCTAATGAAAAACTGTTTTTT	CAWSHGTGPNEKLFF
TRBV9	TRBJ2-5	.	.	TGTGCCAGCAGCGTGAGAGGGAGTTTAGAAGAGACCCAGTACTTC	CASSVRGSLEETQYF